This T cell receptor beta chain was identified in a study of T cell responses to AZD1222 COVID-19 vaccine. Study-wide points: Clonal diversity was possibly underestimated; the donors were predominantly white British and more often female. Among those given AZD1222, only six were seropositive at baseline. With dominance at 160-218 and 743-854, vaccine-associated CD4 TCRs spanned spike.

The CDR3 consists of 15 residues. In germline, CDR1 is LNHDA, CDR2 SQIVND (reference sequence). Trimming took 5 bases from V and 5 from J, leaving 18 bases between them. Profiling relied on immunoSEQ multiplex PCR, and the TCRdb table lists in-frame clones only, not all of them. The sample has around 110,000 clones, around nine tenths seen once. This clone came up once. Its antigen is still unknown. This material consisted of peripheral blood, taken on day 0 of AZD1222 vaccination. The receptor's source is an adult in good health. J is TRBJ2-5 and V is TRBV19; the D gene is possibly TRBD1 (6 bases). In nucleotides, the CDR3 is TGTGCCAGTAGTGGAGACAGGCGCGGGTCGGAGACCCAGTACTTC. Protein sequence: CASSGDRRGSETQYF.